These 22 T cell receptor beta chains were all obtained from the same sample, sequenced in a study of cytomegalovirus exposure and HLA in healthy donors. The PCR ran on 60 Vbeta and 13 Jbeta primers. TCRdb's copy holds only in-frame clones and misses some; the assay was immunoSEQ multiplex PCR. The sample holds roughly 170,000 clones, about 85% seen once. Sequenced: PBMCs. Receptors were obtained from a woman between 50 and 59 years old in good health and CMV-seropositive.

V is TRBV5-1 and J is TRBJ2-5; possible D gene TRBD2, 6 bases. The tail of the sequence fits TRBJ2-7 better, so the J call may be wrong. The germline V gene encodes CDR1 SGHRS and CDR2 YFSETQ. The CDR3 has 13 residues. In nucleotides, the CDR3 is TGCGCCAGCAGCCCCGGGACTCCCGGCGAGCAGTACTTC. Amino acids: CASSPGTPGEQYF.

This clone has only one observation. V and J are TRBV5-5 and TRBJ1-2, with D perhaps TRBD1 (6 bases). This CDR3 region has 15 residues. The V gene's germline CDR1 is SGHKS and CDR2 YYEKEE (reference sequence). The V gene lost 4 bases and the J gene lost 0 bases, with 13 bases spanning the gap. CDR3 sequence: CASSLGTPTNYGYTF. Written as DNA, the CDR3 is TGTGCCAGCAGCCTTGGGACACCTACTAACTATGGCTACACCTTC.

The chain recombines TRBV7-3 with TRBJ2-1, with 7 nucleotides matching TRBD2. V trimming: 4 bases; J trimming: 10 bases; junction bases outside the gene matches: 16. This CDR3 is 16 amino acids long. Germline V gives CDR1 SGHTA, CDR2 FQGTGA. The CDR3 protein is CASSSSTSASVKEQFF. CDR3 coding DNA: TGTGCCAGCAGCTCCTCTACTAGCGCCTCCGTGAAGGAGCAGTTCTTC.

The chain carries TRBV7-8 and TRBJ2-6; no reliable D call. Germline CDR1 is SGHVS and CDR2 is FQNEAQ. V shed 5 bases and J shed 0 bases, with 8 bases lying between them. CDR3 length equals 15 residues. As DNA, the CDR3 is TGTGCCAGCAGCCCGAGCCTCTCTGGGGCCAACGTCCTGACTTTC. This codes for CASSPSLSGANVLTF.

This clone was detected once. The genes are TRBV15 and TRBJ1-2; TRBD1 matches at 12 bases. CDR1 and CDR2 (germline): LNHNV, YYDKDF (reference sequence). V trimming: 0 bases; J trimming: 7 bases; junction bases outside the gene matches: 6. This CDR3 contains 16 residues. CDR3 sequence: CATSREGTGGAGGYTF. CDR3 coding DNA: TGTGCCACCAGCAGAGAGGGGACAGGGGGCGCGGGTGGCTACACCTTC.

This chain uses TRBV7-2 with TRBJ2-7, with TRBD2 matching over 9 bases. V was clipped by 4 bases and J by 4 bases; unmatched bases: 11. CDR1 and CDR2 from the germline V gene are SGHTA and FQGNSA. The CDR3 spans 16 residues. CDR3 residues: CASSSGAASGKYEQYF. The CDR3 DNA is TGTGCCAGCAGCTCAGGGGCGGCTAGCGGGAAATACGAGCAGTACTTC.

CDR3 loop: CASSHGQGPGYF. The CDR3 nucleotides read TGTGCCAGCAGTCACGGACAGGGCCCAGGGTATTTT. This chain connects TRBV28 to TRBJ2-3, with TRBD1 identical over 8 bases. The germline CDR1 and CDR2 sequences are MDHEN and SYDVKM. The ends lost 5 bases at V and 14 bases at J; junction bases unmatched: 9. This CDR3 region has 12 residues.

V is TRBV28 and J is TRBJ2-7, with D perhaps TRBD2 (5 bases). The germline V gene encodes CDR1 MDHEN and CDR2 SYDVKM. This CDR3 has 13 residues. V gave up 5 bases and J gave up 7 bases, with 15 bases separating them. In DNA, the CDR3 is TGTGCCAGCAGTATCGGACTCTCCCCGGAGCAGTACTTC. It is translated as CASSIGLSPEQYF. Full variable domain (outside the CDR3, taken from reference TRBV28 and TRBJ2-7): DVKVTQSSRYLVKRTGEKVFLECVQDMDHENMFWYRQDPGLGLRLIYFSYDVKMKEKGDIPEGYSVSREKKERFSLILESASTNQTSMYLCASSIGLSPEQYFGPGTRLTVT.

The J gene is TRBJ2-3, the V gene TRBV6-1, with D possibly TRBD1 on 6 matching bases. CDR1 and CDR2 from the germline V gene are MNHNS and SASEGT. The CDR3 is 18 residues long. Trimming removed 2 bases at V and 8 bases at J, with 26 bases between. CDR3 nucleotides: TGTGCCAGCAGTGAAAGTCCAGGGGTCGTATTGGGTCAAGCTACGCAGTATTTT. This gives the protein CASSESPGVVLGQATQYF.

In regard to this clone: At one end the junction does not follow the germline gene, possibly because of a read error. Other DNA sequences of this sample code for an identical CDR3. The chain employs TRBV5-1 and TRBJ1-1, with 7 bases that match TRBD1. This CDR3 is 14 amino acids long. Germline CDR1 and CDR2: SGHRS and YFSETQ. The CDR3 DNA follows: TGCGCCAGCAGTTCGGGACAGCCGAACACTGAGGCTTTCTTT. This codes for CASSSGQPNTEAFF. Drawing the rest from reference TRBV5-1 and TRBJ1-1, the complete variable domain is KAGVTQTPRYLIKTRGQQVTLSCSPISGHRSVSWYQQTPGQGLQFLFEYFSETQRNKGNFPGRFSGRQFSNSRSEMNVSTLELGDSALYLCASSSGQPNTEAFFGQGTRLTVV.

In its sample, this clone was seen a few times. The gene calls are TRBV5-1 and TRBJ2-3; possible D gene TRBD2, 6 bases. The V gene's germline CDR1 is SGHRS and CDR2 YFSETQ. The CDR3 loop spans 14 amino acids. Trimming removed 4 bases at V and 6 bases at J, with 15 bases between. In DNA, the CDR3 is TGCGCCAGCAGCGGGGGGTCGGTCGTTGATACGCAGTATTTT. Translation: CASSGGSVVDTQYF.

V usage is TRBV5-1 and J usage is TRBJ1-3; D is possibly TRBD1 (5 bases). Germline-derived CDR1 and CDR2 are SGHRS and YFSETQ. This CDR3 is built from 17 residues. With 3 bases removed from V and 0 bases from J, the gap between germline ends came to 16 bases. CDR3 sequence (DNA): TGCGCCAGCAGCTCTGGGGGGGGGAGAGGCTCTGGAAACACCATATATTTT. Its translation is CASSSGGGRGSGNTIYF. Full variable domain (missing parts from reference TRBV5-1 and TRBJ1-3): KAGVTQTPRYLIKTRGQQVTLSCSPISGHRSVSWYQQTPGQGLQFLFEYFSETQRNKGNFPGRFSGRQFSNSRSEMNVSTLELGDSALYLCASSSGGGRGSGNTIYFGEGSWLTVV.

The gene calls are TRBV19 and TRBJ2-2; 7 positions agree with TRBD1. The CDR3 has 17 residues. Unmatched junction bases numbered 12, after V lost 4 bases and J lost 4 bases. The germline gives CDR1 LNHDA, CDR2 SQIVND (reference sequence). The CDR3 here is CASSRPRQGRSTGELFF. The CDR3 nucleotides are TGTGCCAGTAGTAGGCCCCGACAGGGACGGAGCACCGGGGAGCTGTTTTTT.

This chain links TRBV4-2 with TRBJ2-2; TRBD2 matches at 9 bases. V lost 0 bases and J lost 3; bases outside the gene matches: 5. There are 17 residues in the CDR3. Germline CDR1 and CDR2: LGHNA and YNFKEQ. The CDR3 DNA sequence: TGTGCCAGCAGCCAAGATCGTCTAGCGGGGTACACCGGGGAGCTGTTTTTT. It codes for CASSQDRLAGYTGELFF.

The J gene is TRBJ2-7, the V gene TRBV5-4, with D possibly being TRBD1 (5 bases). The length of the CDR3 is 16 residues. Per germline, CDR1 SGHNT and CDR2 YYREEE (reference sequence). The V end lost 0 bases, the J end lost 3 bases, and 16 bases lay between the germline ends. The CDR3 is CASSLEFSGLVYEQYF. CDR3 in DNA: TGTGCCAGCAGCTTGGAATTTTCAGGGCTGGTCTACGAGCAGTACTTC.

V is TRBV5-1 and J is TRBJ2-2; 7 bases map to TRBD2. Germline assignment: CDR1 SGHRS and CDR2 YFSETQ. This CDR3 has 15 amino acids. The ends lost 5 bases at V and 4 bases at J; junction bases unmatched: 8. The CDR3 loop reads CASSLGGDLTGELFF. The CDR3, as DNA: TGCGCCAGCAGTCTGGGGGGGGACCTCACCGGGGAGCTGTTTTTT.

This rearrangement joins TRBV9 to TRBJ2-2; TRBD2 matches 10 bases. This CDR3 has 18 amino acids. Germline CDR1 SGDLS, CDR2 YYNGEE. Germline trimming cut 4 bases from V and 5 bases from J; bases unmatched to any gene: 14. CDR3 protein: CASSTRTSGTIGTGELFF. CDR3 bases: TGTGCCAGCAGCACCAGGACTAGCGGTACGATTGGGACCGGGGAGCTGTTTTTT. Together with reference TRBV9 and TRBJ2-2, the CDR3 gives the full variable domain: DSGVTQTPKHLITATGQRVTLRCSPRSGDLSVYWYQQSLDQGLQFLIQYYNGEERAKGNILERFSAQQFPDLHSELNLSSLELGDSALYFCASSTRTSGTIGTGELFFGEGSRLTVL.

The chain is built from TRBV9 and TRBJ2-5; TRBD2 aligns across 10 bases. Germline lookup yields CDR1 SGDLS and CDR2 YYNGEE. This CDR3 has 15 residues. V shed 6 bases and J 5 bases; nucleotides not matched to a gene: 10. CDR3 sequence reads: CASTLSGGVGETQYF. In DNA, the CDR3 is TGTGCCAGCACCCTAAGCGGGGGGGTAGGGGAGACCCAGTACTTC.

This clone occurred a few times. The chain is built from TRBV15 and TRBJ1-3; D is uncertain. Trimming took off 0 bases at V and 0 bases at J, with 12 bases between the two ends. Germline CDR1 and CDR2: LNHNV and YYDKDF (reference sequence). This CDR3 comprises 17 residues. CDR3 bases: TGTGCCACCAGCAGAGATTCCACCCCCAGCTCTGGAAACACCATATATTTT. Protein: CATSRDSTPSSGNTIYF.

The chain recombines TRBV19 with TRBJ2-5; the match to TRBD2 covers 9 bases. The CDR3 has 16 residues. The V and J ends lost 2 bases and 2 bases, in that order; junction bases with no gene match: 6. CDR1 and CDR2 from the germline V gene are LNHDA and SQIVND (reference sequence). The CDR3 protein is CASSIRLAGHQETQYF. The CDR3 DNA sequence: TGTGCCAGTAGTATAAGGCTAGCGGGGCATCAAGAGACCCAGTACTTC.

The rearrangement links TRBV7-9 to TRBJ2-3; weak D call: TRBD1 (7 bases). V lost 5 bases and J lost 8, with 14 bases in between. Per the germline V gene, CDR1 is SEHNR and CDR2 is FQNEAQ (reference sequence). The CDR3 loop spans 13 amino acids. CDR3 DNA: TGTGCCAGCAGCCAGGGGGGCAGGGCTACGCAGTATTTT. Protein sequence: CASSQGGRATQYF.

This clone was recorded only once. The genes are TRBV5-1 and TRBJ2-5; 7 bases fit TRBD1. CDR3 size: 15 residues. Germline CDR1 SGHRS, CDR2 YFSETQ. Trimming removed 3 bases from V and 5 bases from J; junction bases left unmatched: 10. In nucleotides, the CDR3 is TGCGCCAGCAGCTCCTGGACAGGAGAGGGGGAGACCCAGTACTTC. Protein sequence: CASSSWTGEGETQYF.